The entry below gives a single T cell receptor (beta chain) sequence along with its context. This sample was taken from a study of brain T cells in children with intractable seizures. With 1 base removed from V and 8 bases from J, the gap between germline ends came to 9 bases. The CDR3 consists of 13 residues. Per germline, CDR1 LNHNV and CDR2 YYDKDF (reference sequence). Produced via immunoSEQ multiplex PCR; TCRdb's table is partial and in-frame only. This table has about 80,000 clones, more than 75% appearing once. The V and J genes are TRBV15 and TRBJ2-1; no definite D call. The sample consisted of peripheral blood, taken at surgery. This TCR came from a girl under 10 years old with Rasmussen encephalitis and intractable seizures. CDR3 nucleotide sequence: TGTGCCACCAGCAGAGCCCTATATGATGAGCAGTTCTTC. This gives the protein CATSRALYDEQFF.